A single sample is the source of the 19 T cell receptor beta chains below, sequenced in a study of T cell changes during pregnancy in multiple sclerosis. TCRdb's copy holds only in-frame clones and misses some; the assay was immunoSEQ multiplex PCR. The table has about 75,000 clones, 94% seen once; the top ten hold less than 0.15%. The input for sequencing was CD4+ T cells from peripheral blood mononuclear cells, taken after pregnancy. These receptors originate from a female donor with multiple sclerosis, enrolled in a pregnancy study.

V gene TRBV6-5 combines with J gene TRBJ2-3; the D gene is possibly TRBD2 (7 bases). The CDR3 is 16 residues long. Trimming removed 1 base at V and 2 bases at J, with 13 bases between. Germline V gene data show CDR1 as MNHEY and CDR2 as SVGAGI. The CDR3 DNA is TGTGCCAGCAGTTACTTTCGGGGGGCAAACACAGATACGCAGTATTTT. It yields the protein CASSYFRGANTDTQYF.

This chain connects TRBV7-9 to TRBJ2-2; D is possibly TRBD1 (5 bases). V lost 1 base to trimming and J lost 1 base, with 7 bases between them. The CDR3 has 15 amino acids. Germline V gene sequence: CDR1 SEHNR, CDR2 FQNEAQ (reference sequence). The CDR3 sequence is CASSLVTVNTGELFF. CDR3 DNA: TGTGCCAGCAGCTTAGTGACAGTGAACACCGGGGAGCTGTTTTTT.

This chain uses TRBV28 with TRBJ2-3; D is possibly TRBD2 (5 bases). Trimming stripped 3 bases from V and 3 bases from J, with 16 bases between. CDR1 is MDHEN and CDR2 is SYDVKM in the germline V gene. The CDR3 totals 16 residues. CDR3 coding DNA: TGTGCCAGCAGTTTTACTTTCCTAGCTCGTACAGATACGCAGTATTTT. Translating it yields CASSFTFLARTDTQYF.

This clone was observed once. The V gene is TRBV6-1, the J gene TRBJ2-1; 14 nucleotides line up with TRBD2. This CDR3 region has 18 residues. Germline trimming cut 4 bases from V and 2 bases from J; bases unmatched to any gene: 7. The germline CDR1 and CDR2 sequences are MNHNS and SASEGT. CDR3 amino acids: CASSAGLAGGPTYNEQFF. The CDR3 coding sequence is TGTGCCAGCAGTGCCGGACTAGCGGGAGGACCAACCTACAATGAGCAGTTCTTC.

The V call is TRBV5-6, the J call TRBJ2-3, with TRBD2 matching over 11 bases. The germline CDR1 and CDR2 sequences are SGHDT and YYEEEE. J was trimmed by 5 bases and V by 5 bases; bases with no gene match: 10. This CDR3 has 16 amino acids. DNA for the CDR3: TGTGCCAGCAGTATCGTAGCGGGAGGGCAGGAAGATACGCAGTATTTT. Protein sequence: CASSIVAGGQEDTQYF. Full variable domain (missing parts from reference TRBV5-6 and TRBJ2-3): DAGVTQSPTHLIKTRGQQVTLRCSPKSGHDTVSWYQQALGQGPQFIFQYYEEEERQRGNFPDRFSGHQFPNYSSELNVNALLLGDSALYLCASSIVAGGQEDTQYFGPGTRLTVL.

The CDR3 DNA reads TGTGCCAGCAGCTTAGAGGACAAGGTGGCGGAACAGTACTTC. Its protein product is CASSLEDKVAEQYF. The gene calls are TRBV11-2 and TRBJ2-7; D possibly corresponds to TRBD1 (5 bases). The CDR3 totals 14 residues. The germline gives CDR1 SGHAT, CDR2 FQNNGV. The V end was cut by 0 bases, the J end by 10 bases, with 16 bases between.

This clone occurred once. The chain uses TRBV11-2 and TRBJ2-7; a weak D match, TRBD1 (6 bases). The CDR3 length is 13 residues. The germline V gene encodes CDR1 SGHAT and CDR2 FQNNGV. The V end was cut by 4 bases, the J end by 1 base, with 8 bases between. CDR3 protein: CASSSDRSYEQYF. The CDR3 DNA reads as TGTGCCAGCAGCTCGGACAGATCCTACGAGCAGTACTTC.

This chain joins TRBV15 and TRBJ2-7, with D hard to call. The CDR3 is 15 amino acids. Trimming pared 1 base from V and 0 bases from J, leaving 10 bases between. The V gene's germline CDR1 is LNHNV and CDR2 YYDKDF (reference sequence). CDR3 region: CATSRAKEISYEQYF. The CDR3 DNA sequence: TGTGCCACCAGCAGAGCGAAGGAGATCTCCTACGAGCAGTACTTC.

The V and J genes are TRBV5-8 and TRBJ2-7, with 9 positions matching TRBD2. This CDR3 is 14 amino acids long. Germline loops: CDR1 SGHTS, CDR2 YDEGEE. The ends lost 4 bases at V and 2 bases at J; junction bases unmatched: 4. CDR3 region: CASSPTSGPYEQYF. CDR3 nucleotides: TGTGCCAGCAGCCCTACTAGCGGGCCCTACGAGCAGTACTTC.

The chain carries TRBV9 and TRBJ2-7; 8 nucleotides align to TRBD1. V was pared by 4 bases and J by 2 bases, with 11 bases of the junction left unmatched. This CDR3 comprises 16 residues. Germline CDR1 and CDR2: SGDLS and YYNGEE. The CDR3 is CASSPDAGGPTYEQYF. The CDR3 DNA is TGTGCCAGCAGCCCAGACGCAGGGGGCCCTACCTACGAGCAGTACTTC.

This clone was detected once. CDR3 coding DNA: TGTGCCAGCAGCTTAGTAAGGCTAGAAGAAGAGACCCAGTACTTC. It yields the protein CASSLVRLEEETQYF. This chain links TRBV7-6 with TRBJ2-5; no firm D call. This CDR3 is built from 15 residues. The ends were cut back, 1 base at V and 3 bases at J, with 12 bases in the middle. Per germline, CDR1 SGHVS and CDR2 FNYEAQ.

The V call is TRBV19, the J call TRBJ2-1, with TRBD2 matching over 15 bases. The J segment lost 7 bases and the V segment lost 5 bases, leaving 6 bases of the junction unmatched. Germline-derived CDR1 and CDR2 are LNHDA and SQIVND (reference sequence). The CDR3 is 16 amino acids. CDR3 in DNA: TGTGCCAGTAGTCCAAGGACTAGCGGGAGGGTTAATGAGCAGTTCTTC. Amino acids: CASSPRTSGRVNEQFF.

The chain links TRBV27 to TRBJ2-2; tentative D call: TRBD1 (6 bases). The V end was cut by 4 bases, the J end by 2 bases, with 14 bases between. Looked up from germline, CDR1 is MNHEY and CDR2 is SMNVEV (reference sequence). The CDR3 has 16 amino acids. This CDR3 reads CASSYSRGSNTGELFF. CDR3 in DNA: TGTGCCAGCAGTTACTCCAGGGGATCTAACACCGGGGAGCTGTTTTTT.

J is TRBJ2-5 and V is TRBV7-2, with 8 bases fitting TRBD2. V lost 4 bases to trimming and J lost 5 bases; unmatched junction nucleotides: 12. This CDR3 spans 16 amino acids. Germline-derived CDR1 and CDR2 are SGHTA and FQGNSA. The chain's CDR3 is CASSSPRPGGLETQYF. CDR3 bases: TGTGCCAGCAGCTCCCCCCGGCCGGGAGGGCTGGAGACCCAGTACTTC.

The gene calls are TRBV6-6 and TRBJ2-2; possibly TRBD1 for D (6 bases). This CDR3 is 14 amino acids long. Per the germline V gene, CDR1 is MNHNY and CDR2 is SVGAGI (reference sequence). Trimming left V 11 bases short and J 5 bases short, with 18 bases between. CDR3 DNA: TGTGCCGCCCGCAAGGGACACCTTACCGGGGAGCTGTTTTTT. Protein product: CAARKGHLTGELFF.

V usage is TRBV28 and J usage is TRBJ1-2; the D is unclear. Looked up from germline, CDR1 is MDHEN and CDR2 is SYDVKM. The CDR3 contains 13 residues. Trimming stripped 9 bases from V and 2 bases from J, with 13 bases between. The CDR3 region is CASMGGTNYGYTF. CDR3 sequence (DNA): TGTGCCAGTATGGGAGGTACCAACTATGGCTACACCTTC.

The chain joins TRBV30 to TRBJ2-5; D is perhaps TRBD1 (6 bases). The CDR3 length is 17 residues. Per germline, CDR1 GTSNPN and CDR2 SVGIG (reference sequence). Trimming removed 8 bases at V and 5 bases at J, with 30 bases between. The CDR3 DNA reads TGTGCCAGAGCAACAGGGTTGGCCCCGGGAAAATCTGAGACCCAGTACTTC. Amino acid sequence: CARATGLAPGKSETQYF.

The chain recombines TRBV6-6 with TRBJ2-2; no definite D call. The CDR3 loop spans 13 amino acids. V was clipped by 2 bases and J by 4 bases, with 5 bases between them. CDR1 is MNHNY, CDR2 SVGAGI, per germline (reference sequence). In nucleotides, the CDR3 is TGTGCCAGCAGTTACCAGGTCACCGGGGAGCTGTTTTTT. This gives the protein CASSYQVTGELFF.

This clone appeared a single time. This rearrangement joins TRBV6-8 to TRBJ2-1, with 14 bases aligning to TRBD2. V gave up 2 bases and J gave up 8 bases; unmatched junction bases: 20. This CDR3 is built from 21 residues. CDR1 MNHGY and CDR2 SAAAGT come from the germline V gene. The CDR3 sequence: CASSYRPPGLAGDGIFDEQFF. The CDR3 DNA reads TGTGCCAGCAGTTACCGACCCCCGGGACTAGCGGGAGACGGAATCTTCGATGAGCAGTTCTTC.